These T cell receptor beta chains were read from a single sample in a study of T cells in Graves' hyperthyroidism and ophthalmopathy. TCRdb recomputed calls from the multiplex PCR reads with MiXCR, one row per CDR3 protein. The table records 410,000 or so distinct CDR3 sequences, roughly 14% of them present only once. Material for sequencing was blood. These receptors all come from a young man with Graves' ophthalmopathy. CDR3s include the opening cysteine and the closing phenylalanine or tryptophan. The D gene is left open where the match is weak. A row's size may be missing; if present it is once, few, many or a size class.

TGTGCCAACAGGCCAAGACAGTTAGGTAGCAATCAGCCCCAGCATTTT CANRPRQLGSNQPQHF NA TRBV3-1 NA TRBJ1-5
TGCGCCAGCAGCACCAGACAGGGGTTAAATGAGCAGTTCTTC CASSTRQGLNEQFF TRBD1 TRBV5-1 many TRBJ2-1
TGTGCCAGCAGTGAAGTTTGGAGGTTGGAGGGGGCAGATACGCAGTATTTT CASSEVWRLEGADTQYF NA TRBV6-1 few TRBJ2-3
TGTGCCAGCAGCTTAGGGGTGGGGAGCTCCTACGAGCAGTACTTC CASSLGVGSSYEQYF NA TRBV11-2 many TRBJ2-7
TGTGCCAGCAGCTTAGTGGGGGGGGGCAGGGTCGACGAGCAGTACTTC CASSLVGGGRVDEQYF NA TRBV11-2 many TRBJ2-7
TGTGCCAGCAGTTTACAGGGGCTGGGGGGTAGCACAGATACGCAGTATTTT CASSLQGLGGSTDTQYF NA TRBV5-4 many TRBJ2-3
TGTGCCAGCAGCCAAGGTTATACCGGGACTAGCGGCTACGAGCAGTACTTC CASSQGYTGTSGYEQYF TRBD2 TRBV14 NA TRBJ2-7
TGTGCCAGCAGCCCAGCCTTGGGAAATGAGCAGTTCTTC CASSPALGNEQFF NA TRBV3-1 many TRBJ2-1
TGTGCCAGCTCACCGGACGAAGAGACCCAGTACTTC CASSPDEETQYF NA TRBV18 many TRBJ2-5
TGTGCCAGCAGCCGGCGCAATGAGCAGTTCTTC CASSRRNEQFF NA TRBV12-3/TRBV12-4 many TRBJ2-1
TGTGCCAGCAGTGTACGGACAGAACCGAACACTGAAGCTTTCTTT CASSVRTEPNTEAFF NA TRBV27 many TRBJ1-1
TGTGCCAGCTCACCCTCCCGGGTACGCGGGGGGGGGCCCTACGAGCAGTACTTC CASSPSRVRGGGPYEQYF TRBD2 TRBV2 few TRBJ2-7
TGTGCCAGCAGCTTAGGGGGGACTAGCGGGAGAGTTGAGCAGTTCTTC CASSLGGTSGRVEQFF TRBD2 TRBV7-2 many TRBJ2-1
TGTGCCAGCACCCCCGGGAGGAACGAGCAGTACTTC CASTPGRNEQYF TRBD2 TRBV3-1 NA TRBJ2-7
TGTGCCAGTGGGACCTCCTATAATTCACCCCTCCACTTT CASGTSYNSPLHF NA TRBV6-1 few TRBJ1-6
TGTGCCTGGCAACCCTGGCATGGCAATCAGCCCCAGCATTTT CAWQPWHGNQPQHF NA TRBV30 many TRBJ1-5
TGCAGTGCTAACGGAGGAGGGGCCAATGAGCAGTTCTTC CSANGGGANEQFF NA TRBV20-1 NA TRBJ2-1
TGTGCCAGCAGCCAAGGACAGAACACCGGGGAGCTGTTTTTT CASSQGQNTGELFF NA TRBV2 many TRBJ2-2